This passage covers 23 T cell receptor beta chains from one sample sequenced in a study of T cell responses to AZD1222 COVID-19 vaccine. Assay: immunoSEQ multiplex PCR; the TCRdb copy retains only in-frame clones and omits some. The sample carries about 120,000 clones, approximately 92% recorded once. This material consisted of peripheral blood, taken on day 0 of AZD1222 vaccination. Every receptor here comes from an adult in good health.

Only a few counts were recorded for this clone. The chain is built from TRBV5-1 and TRBJ2-7; either TRBD1 or TRBD2 may supply D (5 bases each). Germline loops: CDR1 SGHRS, CDR2 YFSETQ. The CDR3 extends over 15 amino acids. Between the trimmed V and J ends, which lost 0 bases and 3 bases, there was a span of 13 bases. CDR3 in DNA: TGCGCCAGCAGCTTGGGCCTCGGGACCGTCTACGAGCAGTACTTC. Amino acid sequence: CASSLGLGTVYEQYF.

The V and J genes are TRBV7-7 and TRBJ2-2, with 9 nucleotides matching TRBD1. The CDR3 covers 15 residues. Germline CDR1 reads SSHAT; CDR2 reads FNYEAQ (reference sequence). J was trimmed by 4 bases and V by 6 bases; bases with no gene match: 6. DNA for the CDR3: TGTGCCAGCAGTTCCAGGACAGGGGTCACCGGGGAGCTGTTTTTT. Its protein product is CASSSRTGVTGELFF.

The chain links TRBV14 to TRBJ2-7; D is ambiguous. The V gene's germline CDR1 is SGHDN and CDR2 FVKESK. The CDR3 is 16 amino acids. The germline V and J ends were trimmed by 0 bases and 3 bases, with 15 bases remaining between them. The CDR3 loop is CASSQDPPSVDYEQYF. The CDR3 region has the DNA TGTGCCAGCAGCCAAGATCCCCCTTCCGTCGACTACGAGCAGTACTTC.

The table lists this clone with a count of one. The chain employs TRBV24-1 and TRBJ2-1; the D is unclear. The CDR3 loop spans 12 amino acids. In germline, CDR1 is KGHDR, CDR2 SFDVKD. The germline V and J ends were trimmed by 4 bases and 9 bases, with 9 bases remaining between them. The CDR3: CATSDLAVEQFF. In DNA, the CDR3 is TGTGCCACCAGTGACCTGGCGGTTGAGCAGTTCTTC.

The chain joins TRBV18 to TRBJ2-5; a weak D match, TRBD1 (6 bases). The CDR3 runs 17 residues. Trimming took 5 bases from V and 3 from J, leaving 22 bases between them. The V gene's germline CDR1 is KGHSH and CDR2 LQKENI. The DNA for the CDR3 is TGTGCCAGCTCAACCCCCGCTGCCGACAGGTGGAAAGAGACCCAGTACTTC. It specifies CASSTPAADRWKETQYF.

This clone was picked up one time. V is TRBV27 and J is TRBJ2-3, with 8 bases fitting TRBD2. Germline CDR1 MNHEY, CDR2 SMNVEV (reference sequence). The CDR3 covers 19 residues. J was trimmed by 6 bases and V by 3 bases; bases with no gene match: 20. CDR3 amino acids: CASSLMGPVWGGGLDTQYF. The CDR3 bases are TGTGCCAGCAGTTTGATGGGCCCTGTTTGGGGCGGGGGGTTGGATACGCAGTATTTT.

The gene calls are TRBV9 and TRBJ1-1; TRBD1 matches 9 bases. J lost 5 bases, V lost 5 bases, and 7 bases had no gene match. The germline gives CDR1 SGDLS, CDR2 YYNGEE. The CDR3 consists of 14 residues. DNA for the CDR3: TGTGCCAGCAGTCTGGGACAGGGTGGGACTGAAGCTTTCTTT. It encodes CASSLGQGGTEAFF.

This clone occurred once. This rearrangement joins TRBV7-9 to TRBJ2-3; the match to TRBD1 covers 8 bases. This CDR3 is 17 amino acids long. The junction had 12 bases not matched to a gene; V was cut back by 5 bases and J by 2 bases. Germline V gene sequence: CDR1 SEHNR, CDR2 FQNEAQ (reference sequence). The CDR3 is CASSQAGGRGHTDTQYF. DNA for the CDR3: TGTGCCAGCAGCCAAGCAGGGGGCAGGGGGCACACAGATACGCAGTATTTT.

The V gene is TRBV6-5, the J gene TRBJ2-2; no reliable D call. V lost 11 bases to trimming and J lost 0 bases, with 7 bases between them. CDR3 length: 12 residues. CDR1 and CDR2 (germline): MNHEY, SVGAGI. In DNA, the CDR3 is TGTGCCTCTCGGCCGAACACCGGGGAGCTGTTTTTT. This sequence encodes CASRPNTGELFF.

The chain uses TRBV5-1 and TRBJ1-2; TRBD1 matches at 7 bases. Trimming at V came to 4 bases and at J to 4 bases, leaving 4 bases not matched to a gene. The CDR3 extends over 13 amino acids. Germline V gives CDR1 SGHRS, CDR2 YFSETQ. CDR3 in DNA: TGCGCCAGCAGCGGGACAGCAGGCTATGGCTACACCTTC. Translating gives CASSGTAGYGYTF.

The chain combines TRBV6-5 with TRBJ1-1; D is undetermined. The germline V gene encodes CDR1 MNHEY and CDR2 SVGAGI. V was cut by 6 bases and J by 2 bases, with 4 bases left in between. The CDR3 loop spans 11 amino acids. The chain's CDR3 is CASSDNTEAFF. The CDR3 region has the DNA TGTGCCAGCAGCGACAACACTGAAGCTTTCTTT.

The V and J genes are TRBV13 and TRBJ2-1, with D possibly being TRBD1 (6 bases). This CDR3 spans 16 amino acids. Trimming took off 5 bases at V and 3 bases at J, with 17 bases between the two ends. Germline lookup yields CDR1 PRHDT and CDR2 FYEKMQ (reference sequence). The CDR3 region is CASSLKSGTLYNEQFF. The CDR3 coding sequence is TGTGCCAGCAGCCTCAAATCCGGGACACTCTACAATGAGCAGTTCTTC.

The V gene is TRBV18, the J gene TRBJ2-1; 9 nucleotides match TRBD2. Looked up from germline, CDR1 is KGHSH and CDR2 is LQKENI. This CDR3 spans 15 amino acids. V lost 2 bases and J lost 9; bases outside the gene matches: 8. CDR3 sequence: CASSPRLAGVAEQFF. For the CDR3, the DNA is TGTGCCAGCTCACCAAGGTTAGCGGGGGTTGCTGAGCAGTTCTTC.

This sequence joins TRBV25-1 and TRBJ1-3; D remains unclear. Germline V gene lookup returns CDR1 MGHDK and CDR2 SYGVNS. The CDR3 covers 13 residues. Trimming stripped 1 base from V and 6 bases from J, with 7 bases between. The CDR3 loop is CASSELGQNTIYF. Here the CDR3 DNA reads TGTGCCAGCAGTGAATTGGGCCAAAACACCATATATTTT.

The chain combines TRBV27 with TRBJ2-1; 10 bases line up with TRBD1. J gave up 4 bases and V 7 bases, and 7 bases lay outside the gene matches. Germline V gene lookup returns CDR1 MNHEY and CDR2 SMNVEV (reference sequence). The CDR3 is 15 residues long. This CDR3 is CASKPGQGSYNEQFF. CDR3 nucleotide sequence: TGTGCCAGCAAACCGGGACAGGGGTCTTACAATGAGCAGTTCTTC.

The chain employs TRBV14 and TRBJ1-2, with D maybe TRBD1 (5 bases). The CDR3 spans 15 residues. Germline V gene lookup returns CDR1 SGHDN and CDR2 FVKESK. V was cut by 0 bases and J by 6 bases, with 14 bases left in between. The CDR3 here is CASSQDVGRVNGYTF. DNA for the CDR3: TGTGCCAGCAGCCAAGACGTGGGCAGGGTTAATGGCTACACCTTC.

This clone was detected only once. V is TRBV4-1 and J is TRBJ2-2; 7 nucleotides align to TRBD2. Looked up from germline, CDR1 is MGHRA and CDR2 is YSYEKL. The CDR3 is 19 residues long. Unmatched junction bases numbered 17, after V lost 0 bases and J lost 7 bases. CDR3 bases: TGCGCCAGCAGCCAAGATCGGGGGGAATTGGCACCGTGGGGCGGGGAGCTGTTTTTT. Translated, it gives CASSQDRGELAPWGGELFF.

This chain links TRBV5-6 with TRBJ2-7; 8 nucleotides agree with TRBD1. Germline lookup yields CDR1 SGHDT and CDR2 YYEEEE. The CDR3 extends over 16 amino acids. V lost 4 bases, J lost 3 bases, and 12 bases stayed unmatched. The CDR3 spells CASSPPGQVPHYEQYF. The DNA for the CDR3 is TGTGCCAGCAGCCCTCCGGGACAGGTGCCTCACTACGAGCAGTACTTC.

The chain couples TRBV30 to TRBJ1-3, with unresolved D. Germline CDR1 GTSNPN, CDR2 SVGIG (reference sequence). V was trimmed by 1 base and J by 4 bases, leaving 11 bases between them. This CDR3 has 14 amino acids. In nucleotides, the CDR3 is TGTGCCTGGAGTGCCACCAAGGTCGGAAACACCATATATTTT. This encodes CAWSATKVGNTIYF.

The CDR3 DNA is TGTGCCAGCAGTATAACCGGGACAGGGAACACTGAAGCTTTCTTT. Amino acid sequence: CASSITGTGNTEAFF. V is TRBV27 and J is TRBJ1-1, with 8 bases fitting TRBD1. Germline CDR1 and CDR2: MNHEY and SMNVEV (reference sequence). The junction had 6 bases not matched to a gene; V was cut back by 5 bases and J by 1 base. The CDR3 extends over 15 amino acids.

This clone was picked up one time. The chain recombines TRBV5-1 with TRBJ1-6; 7 positions agree with TRBD1. CDR1 SGHRS and CDR2 YFSETQ come from the germline V gene. Losses at the gene ends were 0 bases for V and 6 bases for J; bases not matched to a gene: 6. CDR3 length: 16 amino acids. The CDR3 nucleotides are TGCGCCAGCAGCTTGGCCCCGGGACAGAGTAATTCACCCCTCCACTTT. The encoded protein is CASSLAPGQSNSPLHF.

As to this clone: This sample also contains other DNA sequences that code for the same CDR3. The chain joins TRBV7-9 to TRBJ2-1; maybe TRBD1 (6 bases). The germline V gene encodes CDR1 SEHNR and CDR2 FQNEAQ (reference sequence). CDR3 length equals 15 residues. Trimming took 2 bases from V and 5 from J, leaving 13 bases between them. The CDR3 sequence is CASSLTNKGDNEQFF. Here the CDR3 DNA reads TGTGCCAGCAGCTTAACCAACAAGGGGGACAATGAGCAGTTCTTC. Together with reference TRBV7-9 and TRBJ2-1, the CDR3 gives the full variable domain: DTGVSQNPRHKITKRGQNVTFRCDPISEHNRLYWYRQTLGQGPEFLTYFQNEAQLEKSRLLSDRFSAERPKGSFSTLEIQRTEQGDSAMYLCASSLTNKGDNEQFFGPGTRLTVL.

V gene TRBV12-3 or TRBV12-4 combines with J gene TRBJ1-3; D is ambiguous. This CDR3 is 13 amino acids long. Trimming shortened V by 2 bases and J by 6 bases, and 8 bases separated the two germline ends. CDR3 coding DNA: TGTGCCAGCAGTTTATCGGGAGCAAACACCATATATTTT. This gives the protein CASSLSGANTIYF.